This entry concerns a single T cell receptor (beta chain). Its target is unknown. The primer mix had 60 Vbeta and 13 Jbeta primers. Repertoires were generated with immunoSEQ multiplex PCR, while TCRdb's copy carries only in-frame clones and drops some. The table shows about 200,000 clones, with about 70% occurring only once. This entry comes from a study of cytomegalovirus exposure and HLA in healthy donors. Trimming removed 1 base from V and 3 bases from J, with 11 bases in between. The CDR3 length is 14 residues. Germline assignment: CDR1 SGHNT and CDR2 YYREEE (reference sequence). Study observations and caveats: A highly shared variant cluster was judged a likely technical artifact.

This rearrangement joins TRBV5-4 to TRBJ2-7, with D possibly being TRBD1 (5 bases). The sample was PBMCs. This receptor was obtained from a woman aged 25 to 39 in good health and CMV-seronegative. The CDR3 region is CASSLRRGHYEQYF. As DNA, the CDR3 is TGTGCCAGCAGCTTGCGTAGGGGTCACTACGAGCAGTACTTC. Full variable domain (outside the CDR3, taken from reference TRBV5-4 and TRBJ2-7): ETGVTQSPTHLIKTRGQQVTLRCSSQSGHNTVSWYQQALGQGPQFIFQYYREEENGRGNFPPRFSGLQFPNYSSELNVNALELDDSALYLCASSLRRGHYEQYFGPGTRLTVT.